This T cell receptor (beta chain) was sequenced in a study of CD8 T cells in ankylosing spondylitis. MiXCR was run by TCRdb on the 5' RACE reads, yielding one entry per CDR3 protein. This table holds about 240,000 distinct CDR3 sequences, about 9.1% found once. This clonotype was found a few times. Its antigen is unknown. With V trimmed by 0 bases and J by 5 bases, 8 bases remained unmatched. The CDR3 contains 17 residues. Germline V gene data show CDR1 as SQVTM and CDR2 as ANQGSEA. Findings and limits, study-wide: Existing reports had already noted some motif variants in reactive arthritis synovial fluid and blood.

J is TRBJ2-1 and V is TRBV29-1; TRBD2 matches 12 bases. The source of this sequence is a male donor with ankylosing spondylitis or in good health (not recorded which). Sequences were obtained from blood, either unsorted or a sorted T cell fraction (not recorded which). This CDR3 reads CSVEDPTSGGLDNEQFF. DNA for the CDR3: TGCAGCGTTGAAGACCCGACTAGCGGGGGCCTTGACAATGAGCAGTTCTTC.